One sample yielded the 16 T cell receptor beta chains listed below, sequenced in a study of regulatory T cells in long-lasting Graves disease. According to the study, TCR beta libraries were built with iRepertoire HTBI primers and CDR3-region Arm-PCR. TCRdb called the multiplex PCR reads again in MiXCR, with one record for every CDR3 protein. This table holds approximately 390,000 distinct CDR3 sequences, around 15% found once. This sample's time point: newly diagnosed GD, antithyroid drugs for less than 3 months. PBMC-extracted RNA yielded the TCR library. Another study also made use of these data, one on T cells in Graves' hyperthyroidism and ophthalmopathy.

Sequenced material: peripheral blood mononuclear cells (PBMCs), taken at new diagnosis, from a patient treated with antithyroid drugs. Receptors originate from a young woman with Graves disease.

This clonotype appeared many times. The CDR3 is CASSFGDRRSTEAFF. The CDR3, as DNA: TGCGCCAGCAGCTTTGGGGACCGGAGGAGCACTGAAGCTTTCTTT. This chain links TRBV5-1 with TRBJ1-1; TRBD1 is a possible D gene (5 bases). The germline gives CDR1 SGHRS, CDR2 YFSETQ. V was pared by 2 bases and J by 4 bases, with 15 bases between. This CDR3 spans 15 amino acids.

The table lists this clonotype with a few counts. The chain is built from TRBV7-6 and TRBJ1-5, with D possibly matching TRBD1 (6 bases). The CDR3 spans 17 residues. V gave up 5 bases and J gave up 0 bases, with 17 bases separating them. Germline V lookup: CDR1 SGHVS, CDR2 FNYEAQ. The CDR3, as DNA: TGTGCCAGCAGCGGCAGGACAGTTGGAAATAGCAATCAGCCCCAGCATTTT. Protein: CASSGRTVGNSNQPQHF.

Ten or more counts support this clonotype. The rearrangement links TRBV7-8 to TRBJ2-7; unclear D gene. Between the trimmed V and J ends, which lost 2 bases and 5 bases, there was a span of 13 bases. Germline V gives CDR1 SGHVS, CDR2 FQNEAQ. The CDR3 extends over 14 amino acids. CDR3 in amino acids: CASSLRVVVDEQYF. The CDR3 nucleotides are TGTGCCAGCAGCTTAAGGGTGGTAGTTGACGAGCAGTACTTC.

This clonotype has a count of ten or more. The chain couples TRBV7-9 to TRBJ2-5; 7 bases agree with TRBD2. V trimming: 7 bases; J trimming: 5 bases; junction bases outside the gene matches: 10. From germline, CDR1 is SEHNR and CDR2 FQNEAQ (reference sequence). The CDR3 contains 14 residues. The CDR3 is CASTESRGGETQYF. In DNA, the CDR3 is TGTGCCAGCACCGAATCTCGGGGAGGGGAGACCCAGTACTTC.

The table lists this clonotype with many counts. The chain has TRBV30 and TRBJ2-5; D remains ambiguous. Deletions cut 5 bases from V and 5 bases from J, with 15 bases between. The CDR3 sequence is 13 residues long. Germline lookup yields CDR1 GTSNPN and CDR2 SVGIG (reference sequence). CDR3 bases: TGTGCCTGGGGGTCTGGGCTGGGGGAGACCCAGTACTTC. This codes for CAWGSGLGETQYF.

CDR3 region: CATISGGSYNEQFF. CDR3 coding DNA: TGTGCCACCATTTCCGGGGGCTCCTACAATGAGCAGTTCTTC. The chain couples TRBV15 to TRBJ2-1; D perhaps matches TRBD2 (6 bases). Trimming stripped 7 bases from V and 0 bases from J, with 10 bases between. Looked up from germline, CDR1 is LNHNV and CDR2 is YYDKDF (reference sequence). This CDR3 has 14 residues.

This clonotype has a handful of counts. This chain links TRBV28 with TRBJ1-2, with D unclear. From germline, CDR1 is MDHEN and CDR2 SYDVKM. V gave up 4 bases and J gave up 9 bases, with 9 bases separating them. The CDR3 has 11 amino acids. The CDR3 is CASSSLRSYTF. The CDR3 DNA reads TGTGCCAGCAGTTCTCTTAGGAGCTACACCTTC.

To note about this clonotype: A junction end diverges from the germline sequence, so it may reflect a read error. The chain employs TRBV11-2 and TRBJ1-1, with D tentatively TRBD1 (6 bases). The CDR3 extends over 13 amino acids. The germline V gene encodes CDR1 SGHAT and CDR2 FQNNGV. CDR3 sequence: CAGSRTGTPEAFF. The CDR3 coding sequence is TGTGCCGGCAGTCGAACAGGGACCCCTGAAGCTTTCTTT.

About this clonotype itself: A read error is possible here, since a much larger clone lies one base away. The chain couples TRBV6-1 to TRBJ1-2; 8 nucleotides match TRBD1. V was pared by 5 bases and J by 9 bases, with 8 bases of the junction left unmatched. The CDR3 sequence is 13 residues long. Germline V CDR1 and CDR2: MNHNS, SASEGT. The CDR3 here is CASSPPGQDSYTF. In DNA, the CDR3 is TGTGCCAGCAGTCCCCCGGGACAGGACAGCTACACCTTC.

This clonotype has at least ten counts. This chain uses TRBV10-3 with TRBJ2-3, with D tentatively TRBD1 or TRBD2 (6 bases each). Trimming pared 0 bases from V and 6 bases from J, leaving 16 bases between. CDR3 size: 16 residues. CDR1 and CDR2 (germline): ENHRY, SYGVKD. The CDR3 nucleotides read TGTGCCATCAGTGAGTCGGGGGCGGGGAGCAGGGATACGCAGTATTTT. The encoded protein is CAISESGAGSRDTQYF.

This clonotype was recorded a few times. The chain joins TRBV7-9 to TRBJ1-5; TRBD1 is a possible D gene (5 bases). The CDR3 extends over 16 amino acids. Per the germline V gene, CDR1 is SEHNR and CDR2 is FQNEAQ (reference sequence). The V end lost 5 bases, the J end lost 4 bases, and 18 bases lay between the germline ends. The CDR3 DNA sequence: TGTGCCAGCAGCCAGCGCCGGGGGAGGCGAAATCAGCCCCAGCATTTT. Amino acid sequence: CASSQRRGRRNQPQHF.

Notes on this clonotype: A much larger clone differs from this one at a single base, so this may be a read error. V and J are TRBV7-7 and TRBJ2-1; the D gene is possibly TRBD2 (7 bases). Germline assignment: CDR1 SSHAT and CDR2 FNYEAQ (reference sequence). The CDR3 sequence is 14 residues long. The CDR3 DNA is TGTGCTGGCAGCTTGGGAGGGGGGGTGAGTGAGCAGTTCTTC. As protein: CAGSLGGGVSEQFF.

This clonotype was counted many times. The chain employs TRBV12-3 or TRBV12-4 and TRBJ1-1; TRBD1 might be the D (5 bases). The CDR3 spans 12 residues. The V gene lost 9 bases and the J gene lost 5 bases, with 13 bases spanning the gap. The DNA for the CDR3 is TGTGCCAGTGGGGACGGATGGACTGAAGCTTTCTTT. This encodes CASGDGWTEAFF.

V usage is TRBV29-1 and J usage is TRBJ2-1, with D perhaps matching TRBD2 (5 bases). CDR3 length: 13 amino acids. Trimming cost V 3 bases and J 6 bases, with 12 bases left between them. Germline CDR1 SQVTM, CDR2 ANQGSEA. The CDR3 spells CSVERARLNEQFF. In DNA, the CDR3 is TGCAGCGTTGAGCGGGCCCGACTCAATGAGCAGTTCTTC.

There are many counts of this clonotype. The CDR3 protein is CASSPREGRRHNEQFF. CDR3 coding DNA: TGTGCCAGCAGCCCCAGGGAGGGGAGGCGACACAATGAGCAGTTCTTC. J is TRBJ2-1 and V is TRBV7-9; 7 bases match TRBD2. CDR1 is SEHNR and CDR2 is FQNEAQ in the germline V gene (reference sequence). The J segment lost 5 bases and the V segment lost 5 bases, leaving 12 bases of the junction unmatched. The length of the CDR3 is 16 residues.

This clonotype has a count of ten or more. The chain combines TRBV6-2 or TRBV6-3 with TRBJ2-7; the D is unclear. Trimming cost V 8 bases and J 2 bases, with 13 bases left between them. Looked up from germline, CDR1 is MNHEY and CDR2 is SVGEGT. The CDR3 is 13 residues long. Here the CDR3 reads CASAPTETYEQYF. The CDR3 region has the DNA TGTGCCAGCGCCCCTACGGAAACCTACGAGCAGTACTTC.